These T cell receptor beta chains were read from a single sample in a study of shared clonotypes between healthy human individuals. The data were produced by immunoSEQ multiplex PCR, yet TCRdb's version contains in-frame clones alone and is incomplete. Of about 1.5 million clones listed, approximately 98% were seen once; the top ten hold about 0.42%. Material for sequencing was naive CD4+ T cells sorted from blood. The receptors were sampled from a man aged 30-40 years in good health. Both conserved end residues are part of each CDR3. A D gene is named only where the DNA matches it firmly. Size tells how often a clone was seen (once, few, many) or the class of an expanded clone, and some rows leave it out.

V gene,clone size,J gene,D gene,CDR3 DNA,CDR3 protein
TRBV15,once,TRBJ2-5,NA,TGTGCCACCAGCAGAGACGGTGCATCAGAGACCCAGTACTTC,CATSRDGASETQYF
TRBV28,NA,TRBJ2-7,TRBD1,TGTGCCAGTTTGCGGGTCGACAGGGATTTCGCCGAGCAGTACTTC,CASLRVDRDFAEQYF
TRBV11-3,NA,TRBJ2-1,NA,TGTGCCAGCAGCTTACAGCGGAATTACAATGAGCAGTTCTTC,CASSLQRNYNEQFF
TRBV6-1,NA,TRBJ1-5,NA,TGTGCCAGCCGACGGATTAGCAATCAGCCCCAGCATTTT,CASRRISNQPQHF
TRBV6-5,NA,TRBJ2-7,TRBD1,TGTGCCAGCAGTTACTCCGGACAGGTTGGCGAGCAGTACTTC,CASSYSGQVGEQYF
TRBV10-3,NA,TRBJ1-3,NA,TGTGCCATGGCAGACTCTGGAAACACCATATATTTT,CAMADSGNTIYF
TRBV29-1,NA,TRBJ2-5,TRBD2,TGCAGCGTACCCCGGGGGGAAGAGACCCAGTACTTC,CSVPRGEETQYF
TRBV9,NA,TRBJ2-2,NA,TGTGCCAGCAGCGTAGTCCCCACAGGGACCGGGGAGCTGTTTTTT,CASSVVPTGTGELFF
TRBV18,NA,TRBJ1-4,NA,TGTGCCAGCTCACCACAGGGTCCCACAACTAATGAAAAACTGTTTTTT,CASSPQGPTTNEKLFF
TRBV6-5,NA,TRBJ2-1,TRBD1,TGTGCCAGCAGTTACGGGACAGGGAGGGGCAATGAGCAGTTCTTC,CASSYGTGRGNEQFF
TRBV19,NA,TRBJ2-6,NA,TGTGCCAGTAAATTGCAGCGCTCTGGGGCCAACGTCCTGACTTTC,CASKLQRSGANVLTF
TRBV7-6,NA,TRBJ2-5,NA,TGTGCCAGCAGCTTAGGTTCCTACACCGACCAAGAGACCCAGTACTTC,CASSLGSYTDQETQYF
TRBV7-9,NA,TRBJ2-2,NA,TGTGCCAGCAGCTTCCGGGACACCTACACCGGGGAGCTGTTTTTT,CASSFRDTYTGELFF
TRBV10-3,NA,TRBJ2-7,NA,TGTGCCATCAGTTCCAAGCGGGACACCTACGAGCAGTACTTC,CAISSKRDTYEQYF
TRBV19,NA,TRBJ2-2,NA,TGTGCCAGTAGTAAGAATCCGACAAGCTTTAACACCGGGGAGCTGTTTTTT,CASSKNPTSFNTGELFF
TRBV25-1,NA,TRBJ2-7,NA,TGTGCCAGCAGTGATCGGAGGTCCTACGAGCAGTACTTC,CASSDRRSYEQYF
TRBV7-2,NA,TRBJ1-2,TRBD1,TGTGCCAGCAGCCTCCACCCGACAGGGGGCCTTAACTATGGCTACACCTTC,CASSLHPTGGLNYGYTF
TRBV2,NA,TRBJ2-7,NA,TGTGCCAGCAGTGATTATGACACGACATTTCCCTCTTTC,CASSDYDTTFPSF
TRBV19,NA,TRBJ1-1,NA,TGTGCCAGTAGTAGGGGAACAGGGAGTACTGAAGCTTTCTTT,CASSRGTGSTEAFF
TRBV7-9,NA,TRBJ1-1,NA,TGTGCCAGCAGCCTGGTGAAAAACACTGAAGCTTTCTTT,CASSLVKNTEAFF
TRBV6-5,NA,TRBJ2-7,NA,TGTGCCAGCAGTTTGGGGGAAACCTACGAGCAGTACTTC,CASSLGETYEQYF
TRBV18,NA,TRBJ2-5,NA,TGTGCCAGCTCGGCCTCAACTGGAGCGAAAGAGACCCAGTACTTC,CASSASTGAKETQYF
TRBV5-7,NA,TRBJ2-1,TRBD1,TGTGCCAGCAGCTTGTGGTTGCGGGCAGGGGGCAACAATGAGCAGTTCTTC,CASSLWLRAGGNNEQFF
TRBV10-1,once,TRBJ2-7,NA,TGCGCCAGCAGTGAGTCTCCGAGCTCCTACGAGCAGTACTTC,CASSESPSSYEQYF
TRBV28,NA,TRBJ1-5,NA,TGTGCCAGCAGTTTGGGCGGAAATAGCAATCAGCCCCAGCATTTT,CASSLGGNSNQPQHF
TRBV29-1,few,TRBJ1-5,NA,TGCAGCGTTGGAGAGCCCCAGCATTTT,CSVGEPQHF
TRBV9,NA,TRBJ2-1,NA,TGTGCCAGCAGCGCCGGACATACTAACAATGAGCAGTTCTTC,CASSAGHTNNEQFF
TRBV28,NA,TRBJ1-5,NA,TGTGCCAGCAGTTTATTGTCCAGGGACCATCAGCCCCAGCATTTT,CASSLLSRDHQPQHF
TRBV9,NA,TRBJ2-7,TRBD2,TGTGCCAGCAGCGCTCGCTCTAGCGGACCCTACGAGCAGTACTTC,CASSARSSGPYEQYF
TRBV6-4,NA,TRBJ2-1,NA,TGTGCCAGCAGTGACAAAGGAGCCAATGAGCAGTTCTTC,CASSDKGANEQFF
TRBV19,NA,TRBJ2-7,TRBD2,TGTGCCAGTAAAATGGAGCTAGCGGGATCCTACGAGCAGTACTTC,CASKMELAGSYEQYF
TRBV4-1,NA,TRBJ1-5,NA,TGCGCCAGCGGGGAGGTTGATAGCAATCAGCCCCAGCATTTT,CASGEVDSNQPQHF
TRBV18,once,TRBJ1-1,NA,TGTGCCAGCTCCATATTGGGGGTTGGGGAGAACACTGAAGCTTTCTTT,CASSILGVGENTEAFF
TRBV9,once,TRBJ2-7,TRBD2,TGTGCCAGCAGTACAGCAGGGAATCCTCCGGGAGCGGGAAGGTCGGGCGAGCAGTACTTC,CASSTAGNPPGAGRSGEQYF
TRBV5-1,NA,TRBJ2-3,NA,TGCGCCAGCAGCTTGGGGGGGAGCAGTCCAGATACGCAGTATTTT,CASSLGGSSPDTQYF
TRBV5-1,few,TRBJ2-7,NA,TGCGCCAGCAGCTTGGAGTCCTACGAGCAGTACTTC,CASSLESYEQYF
TRBV6-5,NA,TRBJ1-4,NA,TGTGCCAGCAAGACCGACCCTCTTGAAAAACTGTTTTTT,CASKTDPLEKLFF
TRBV11-1,NA,TRBJ2-1,NA,TGTGCCAGCAGAGCTATCAGCGCCTTCTTCGATGAGCAGTTCTTC,CASRAISAFFDEQFF
TRBV19,NA,TRBJ2-2,NA,TGTGCCAGTAGTATCTCTAGGGGGCTAGCGGGTCTAGGTACCGGGGAGCTGTTTTTT,CASSISRGLAGLGTGELFF
TRBV7-9,NA,TRBJ1-3,NA,TGTGCCAGCAGCTCAAGACAGGAGACAATCTCTGGAAACACCATATATTTT,CASSSRQETISGNTIYF
TRBV9,NA,TRBJ2-1,NA,TGTGCCAGCAGCGCGCGAAGTTTCAATGAGCAGTTCTTC,CASSARSFNEQFF
TRBV7-2,NA,TRBJ2-1,NA,TGTGCCAGCAGTCTGTTCGCCGGCAATGAGCAGTTCTTC,CASSLFAGNEQFF
TRBV4-2,once,TRBJ1-2,TRBD1,TGTGCCAGCAGCCAAGATCACTCCGGGACAGGGGGTAACTATGGCTACACCTTC,CASSQDHSGTGGNYGYTF
TRBV7-3,NA,TRBJ2-3,TRBD2,TGTGCCAGCAGCACGGGACTAGCGGGAGATACGCAGTATTTT,CASSTGLAGDTQYF
TRBV25-1,NA,TRBJ2-2,NA,TGTGCCAGCAGTGAATTTAGGACAGAAAACACCGGGGAGCTGTTTTTT,CASSEFRTENTGELFF
TRBV30,once,TRBJ2-1,TRBD1,TGTGCCTGGGACAGGGTGAATGAGCAGTTCTTC,CAWDRVNEQFF
TRBV11-2,NA,TRBJ2-1,TRBD2,TGTGCCAGCAGCTTCTCCCCTAGCGGGAGTGGTAATGAGCAGTTCTTC,CASSFSPSGSGNEQFF
TRBV6-6,NA,TRBJ2-7,TRBD1,TGTGCCAGCACCGGGACAGGGGACAACGAGCAGTACTTC,CASTGTGDNEQYF
TRBV27,NA,TRBJ2-7,TRBD2,TGTGCCAGCAGTTCAAATAGCGGGGGGACCTACGAGCAGTACTTC,CASSSNSGGTYEQYF
TRBV7-6,NA,TRBJ2-1,TRBD1,TGTGCCAGCAGTCGACAGGGGGGTTCCTACAATGAGCAGTTCTTC,CASSRQGGSYNEQFF
TRBV6-5,NA,TRBJ2-3,TRBD2,TGTGCCAGCAGCAGGGTTAGCGGGTCCGATACGCAGTATTTT,CASSRVSGSDTQYF
TRBV29-1,NA,TRBJ2-7,TRBD1,TGCAGCGTTCCGGGACAGGCCTTCTACGAGCAGTACTTC,CSVPGQAFYEQYF
TRBV6-5,NA,TRBJ2-1,TRBD2,TGTGCCAGCAGTTCTCCTAGCGGGAGGGTGAGGAATGAGCAGTTCTTC,CASSSPSGRVRNEQFF
TRBV21-1,NA,TRBJ1-1,NA,TGTGCCAGCAGCAAATGCCAGGCTCCTTTGAACACTGAAGCTTTCTTT,CASSKCQAPLNTEAFF
TRBV7-9,NA,TRBJ2-1,TRBD2,TGTGCCAGCAGCTACCCGGGACTACGGTTTAATGAGCAGTTCTTC,CASSYPGLRFNEQFF